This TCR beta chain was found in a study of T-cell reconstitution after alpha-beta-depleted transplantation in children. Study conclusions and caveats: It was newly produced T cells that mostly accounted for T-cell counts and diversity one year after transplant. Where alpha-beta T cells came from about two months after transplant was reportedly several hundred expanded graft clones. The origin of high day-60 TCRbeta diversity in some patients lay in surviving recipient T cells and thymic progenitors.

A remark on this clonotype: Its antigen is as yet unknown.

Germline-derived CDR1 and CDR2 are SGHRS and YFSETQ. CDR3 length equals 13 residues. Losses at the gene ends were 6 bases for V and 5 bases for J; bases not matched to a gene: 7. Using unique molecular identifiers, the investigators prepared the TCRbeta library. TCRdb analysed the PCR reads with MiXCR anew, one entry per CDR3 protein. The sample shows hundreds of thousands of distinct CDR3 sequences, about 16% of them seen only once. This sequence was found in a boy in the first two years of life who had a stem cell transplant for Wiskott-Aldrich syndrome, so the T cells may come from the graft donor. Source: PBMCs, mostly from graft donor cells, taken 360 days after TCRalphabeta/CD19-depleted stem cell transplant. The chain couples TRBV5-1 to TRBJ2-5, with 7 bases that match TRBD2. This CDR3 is CASIGRDWETQYF. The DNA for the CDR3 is TGCGCCAGCATTGGGAGGGATTGGGAGACCCAGTACTTC.